This entry lists 23 T cell receptor beta chains sequenced from one sample in a study of long-term antiretroviral therapy in people with HIV. At the survey level, the v3.0 immunoSEQ assay was run. The method was immunoSEQ multiplex PCR; TCRdb's version includes in-frame clones alone and lacks a portion of them. The table records 17,000 or so clones, 91% of them present only once. Source: unsorted PBMCs, taken 0.3 years after starting antiretroviral therapy. All receptors derive from a man aged 55 to 70 with HIV.

This clone showed up just a few times. The CDR3: CASCGSGSLEQYF. The CDR3 bases are TGTGCCAGCTGTGGAAGCGGGAGTTTGGAGCAGTACTTC. The gene calls are TRBV18 and TRBJ2-7; 8 bases are a match to TRBD2. The V gene end was trimmed by 7 bases and the J gene end by 7 bases; junction bases not matched to a gene: 9. The CDR3 extends over 13 amino acids. CDR1 is KGHSH, CDR2 LQKENI, per germline.

This chain links TRBV10-2 with TRBJ2-7, with 7 bases identical to TRBD1. V was clipped by 7 bases and J by 4 bases; unmatched bases: 4. Germline assignment: CDR1 WSHSY and CDR2 SAAADI. The CDR3 loop spans 12 amino acids. DNA of the CDR3: TGCGCCAGCAAATTGACAGGGTACGAGCAGTACTTC. Amino acids: CASKLTGYEQYF.

CDR3 bases: TGTGCCAGCAGTGTAGGAGGGACAGGACACTATGGCTACACCTTC. Its protein is CASSVGGTGHYGYTF. The chain joins TRBV11-1 to TRBJ1-2; TRBD1 agrees at 8 bases. This CDR3 has 15 amino acids. J lost 3 bases, V lost 6 bases, and 9 bases had no gene match. Looked up from germline, CDR1 is SGHAT and CDR2 is FQDESV (reference sequence).

This chain uses TRBV9 with TRBJ1-4, with D perhaps TRBD1 (6 bases). This CDR3 contains 15 residues. The germline CDR1 and CDR2 sequences are SGDLS and YYNGEE. Trimming took 0 bases from V and 8 from J, leaving 14 bases between them. The CDR3 DNA reads TGTGCCAGCAGCGTAGGGGGCCACGGGGGCGAAAAACTGTTTTTT. This gives the protein CASSVGGHGGEKLFF.

The genes are TRBV29-1 and TRBJ1-1, with TRBD1 identical over 9 bases. This CDR3 spans 13 amino acids. Germline assignment: CDR1 SQVTM and CDR2 ANQGSEA. V trimming: 6 bases; J trimming: 5 bases; junction bases outside the gene matches: 7. The CDR3 protein is CSVRDREGTEAFF. The DNA for the CDR3 is TGCAGCGTAAGGGACAGGGAGGGGACTGAAGCTTTCTTT.

The chain combines TRBV28 with TRBJ2-7; the D is unclear. CDR1 and CDR2 (germline): MDHEN, SYDVKM. Trimming took off 6 bases at V and 9 bases at J, with 18 bases between the two ends. The CDR3 totals 13 residues. The CDR3 is CASRPTRYVGQYF. The DNA of the CDR3 is TGTGCCAGCAGGCCTACAAGGTACGTCGGGCAGTACTTC.

The chain employs TRBV6-5 and TRBJ2-1; possibly TRBD1 or TRBD2 for D (6 bases each). Per germline, CDR1 MNHEY and CDR2 SVGAGI. This CDR3 spans 12 amino acids. The V and J ends lost 4 bases and 8 bases respectively, with 9 bases between them. The CDR3 nucleotides read TGTGCCAGCAGTTTAGGGGGGTATGAGCAGTTCTTC. It codes for CASSLGGYEQFF.

V is TRBV5-6 and J is TRBJ2-1, with 8 bases fitting TRBD2. Germline values: CDR1 SGHDT, CDR2 YYEEEE. The V segment lost 4 bases and the J segment 4 bases; nucleotides outside the gene matches: 4. This CDR3 is 14 amino acids long. As DNA, the CDR3 is TGTGCCAGCAGCCCCGGGACTAGATACAATGAGCAGTTCTTC. Residues: CASSPGTRYNEQFF. Full variable domain (rest looked up from reference TRBV5-6 and TRBJ2-1): DAGVTQSPTHLIKTRGQQVTLRCSPKSGHDTVSWYQQALGQGPQFIFQYYEEEERQRGNFPDRFSGHQFPNYSSELNVNALLLGDSALYLCASSPGTRYNEQFFGPGTRLTVL.

The rearrangement joins TRBV11-2 to TRBJ2-5, with a weak D call TRBD2 (5 bases). V lost 4 bases and J 7 bases, leaving 13 bases between the germline ends. Germline V CDR1 and CDR2: SGHAT, FQNNGV. CDR3 size: 13 residues. The chain's CDR3 is CASSSGSAGTQYF. The CDR3 DNA reads as TGTGCCAGCAGCTCGGGGAGCGCCGGGACCCAGTACTTC. Drawing the rest from reference TRBV11-2 and TRBJ2-5, the complete variable domain is EAGVAQSPRYKIIEKRQSVAFWCNPISGHATLYWYQQILGQGPKLLIQFQNNGVVDDSQLPKDRFSAERLKGVDSTLKIQPAKLEDSAVYLCASSSGSAGTQYFGPGTRLLVL.

The genes are TRBV7-6 and TRBJ2-3; D gene ambiguous. Trimming took 5 bases from V and 5 from J, leaving 5 bases between them. The CDR3 has 11 residues. Looked up from germline, CDR1 is SGHVS and CDR2 is FNYEAQ. The CDR3 is CASSLLDTQYF. For the CDR3, the DNA is TGTGCCAGCAGCCTATTAGATACGCAGTATTTT.

The rearrangement links TRBV10-3 to TRBJ1-3; the D is unclear. From germline, CDR1 is ENHRY and CDR2 SYGVKD. The CDR3 runs to 14 residues. V was shortened by 2 bases and J by 4 bases, with 9 bases between the two germline ends. CDR3 coding DNA: TGTGCCATCAGTGAGACGGTGCAGGGAAACACCATATATTTT. It translates to CAISETVQGNTIYF.

The chain employs TRBV6-1 and TRBJ2-1; D not certain. Trimming pared 4 bases from V and 5 bases from J, leaving 9 bases between. This CDR3 has 13 amino acids. Per the germline V gene, CDR1 is MNHNS and CDR2 is SASEGT. Written as DNA, the CDR3 is TGTGCCAGCAGTGCTCGACCCGACAATGAGCAGTTCTTC. Translating it yields CASSARPDNEQFF.

This rearrangement joins TRBV2 to TRBJ1-5; the D is unclear. V was clipped by 6 bases and J by 0 bases, with 9 bases between them. The germline CDR1 and CDR2 sequences are SNHLY and FYNNEI. The CDR3 is made up of 14 amino acids. This chain's CDR3 is CASSLTRSNQPQHF. CDR3 coding DNA: TGTGCCAGCAGCCTGACCCGTAGCAATCAGCCCCAGCATTTT.

The chain has TRBV9 and TRBJ2-5; 12 bases fit TRBD2. The V gene's germline CDR1 is SGDLS and CDR2 YYNGEE. V was clipped by 4 bases and J by 3 bases; unmatched bases: 10. There are 17 residues in the CDR3. In nucleotides, the CDR3 is TGTGCCAGCAGCATCGGGACTAGCGGGCCTACTGAAGAGACCCAGTACTTC. Protein product: CASSIGTSGPTEETQYF.

V and J are TRBV5-6 and TRBJ2-2; D possibly corresponds to TRBD2 (6 bases). Trimming cost V 2 bases and J 7 bases, with 9 bases left between them. CDR1 and CDR2 from the germline V gene are SGHDT and YYEEEE. The CDR3 length is 13 residues. The CDR3 nucleotides read TGTGCCAGCAGCTTTGGGACTCACGGGGAGCTGTTTTTT. Translating gives CASSFGTHGELFF.

This chain connects TRBV9 to TRBJ2-3, with 9 bases fitting TRBD2. Germline V gene lookup returns CDR1 SGDLS and CDR2 YYNGEE. This CDR3 has 16 residues. V gave up 4 bases and J gave up 2 bases; unmatched junction bases: 8. DNA for the CDR3: TGTGCCAGCAGCTACGGGACTAGCCCAGACACAGATACGCAGTATTTT. Its translation is CASSYGTSPDTDTQYF. Together with reference TRBV9 and TRBJ2-3, the CDR3 gives the full variable domain: DSGVTQTPKHLITATGQRVTLRCSPRSGDLSVYWYQQSLDQGLQFLIQYYNGEERAKGNILERFSAQQFPDLHSELNLSSLELGDSALYFCASSYGTSPDTDTQYFGPGTRLTVL.

The chain employs TRBV7-9 and TRBJ2-6; no reliable D call. The CDR3 is 16 residues long. The V end was cut by 3 bases, the J end by 1 base, with 10 bases between. CDR1 is SEHNR and CDR2 is FQNEAQ in the germline V gene (reference sequence). The CDR3 DNA reads as TGTGCCAGCAGCTTTTTGGGTGCATCTGGGGCCAACGTCCTGACTTTC. Its protein product is CASSFLGASGANVLTF.

This chain links TRBV9 with TRBJ1-1; the match to TRBD1 covers 7 bases. CDR1 is SGDLS and CDR2 is YYNGEE in the germline V gene. Trimming at V came to 4 bases and at J to 0 bases, leaving 9 bases not matched to a gene. The CDR3 has 16 amino acids. The chain's CDR3 is CASSPEGQPMNTEAFF. CDR3 in DNA: TGTGCCAGCAGCCCCGAGGGACAGCCCATGAACACTGAAGCTTTCTTT.

The gene calls are TRBV6-1 and TRBJ2-1, with D unclear. V gave up 2 bases and J gave up 3 bases, with 17 bases separating them. The CDR3 sequence is 17 residues long. Per the germline V gene, CDR1 is MNHNS and CDR2 is SASEGT. CDR3 nucleotides: TGTGCCAGCAGTGAAATGGGGTACCTCTCAGACTACAATGAGCAGTTCTTC. It codes for CASSEMGYLSDYNEQFF.

This clone turned up a few times. The chain joins TRBV5-1 to TRBJ1-2; D is uncertain. In germline, CDR1 is SGHRS, CDR2 YFSETQ. This CDR3 has 13 residues. V lost 4 bases and J lost 2, with 9 bases in between. The CDR3 DNA reads TGCGCCAGCAGCCCGGACGGAAACTATGGCTACACCTTC. Encoded protein: CASSPDGNYGYTF.

This chain connects TRBV7-3 to TRBJ2-5; 8 bases agree with TRBD2. The CDR3 runs to 15 residues. V trimming: 5 bases; J trimming: 5 bases; junction bases outside the gene matches: 10. Germline CDR1 SGHTA, CDR2 FQGTGA. CDR3: CASSPGSGSWETQYF. DNA for the CDR3: TGTGCCAGCAGCCCGGGCAGCGGGAGTTGGGAGACCCAGTACTTC.

The chain recombines TRBV9 with TRBJ1-3, with D unclear. Germline V gene data show CDR1 as SGDLS and CDR2 as YYNGEE. V lost 3 bases, J lost 8 bases, and 15 bases lay in between. The CDR3 runs to 14 residues. CDR3 residues: CASSAQLGRDTIYF. The CDR3, as DNA: TGTGCCAGCAGCGCGCAACTCGGGCGGGACACCATATATTTT.

The chain has TRBV5-1 and TRBJ2-7, with 9 bases identical to TRBD1. With V trimmed by 2 bases and J by 0 bases, 6 bases remained unmatched. The CDR3 length is 16 residues. CDR1 and CDR2 from the germline V gene are SGHRS and YFSETQ. The CDR3 spells CASSLHTGGSSYEQYF. The CDR3, as DNA: TGCGCCAGCAGCTTACACACAGGGGGCTCCTCCTACGAGCAGTACTTC.